A single sample is the source of the 9 T cell receptor beta chains below, sequenced in a study of cytomegalovirus exposure and HLA in healthy donors. The PCR employed 60 Vbeta primers together with 13 Jbeta primers. The protocol was immunoSEQ multiplex PCR, while the TCRdb copy is restricted to in-frame clones and leaves out a portion. In the table there are 90,000 to 150,000 clones, 60% to 85% of which are singletons. The sample comprised PBMCs. These receptors all stem from a man aged 50 or older in good health and CMV-seropositive.

This clone was observed a handful of times. V is TRBV5-1 and J is TRBJ2-5; D is possibly TRBD1 (5 bases). Germline CDR1 SGHRS, CDR2 YFSETQ. The CDR3 spans 14 residues. V was shortened by 0 bases and J by 11 bases, with 17 bases between the two germline ends. CDR3 DNA: TGCGCCAGCAGCTTGGGGGCAGGGCTAGAGGAGCAGTACTTC. The encoded protein is CASSLGAGLEEQYF.

This clone occurred a few times. This rearrangement joins TRBV6-5 to TRBJ2-2; 7 bases map to TRBD1. Germline loops: CDR1 MNHEY, CDR2 SVGAGI. The CDR3 contains 15 residues. V shed 7 bases and J 5 bases; nucleotides not matched to a gene: 10. The CDR3 protein is CASKLQGMITGELFF. Written as DNA, the CDR3 is TGTGCCAGCAAACTACAGGGGATGATTACCGGGGAGCTGTTTTTT.

The V call is TRBV4-2, the J call TRBJ2-7; TRBD2 matches at 7 bases. CDR3 length: 15 residues. With V trimmed by 0 bases and J by 3 bases, 5 bases remained unmatched. The germline V gene has CDR1 LGHNA and CDR2 YNFKEQ. The CDR3 sequence is CASSQEGLAVYEQYF. For the CDR3, the DNA is TGTGCCAGCAGCCAAGAAGGCCTAGCGGTCTACGAGCAGTACTTC.

The chain couples TRBV6-1 to TRBJ2-1; 14 bases align to TRBD2. The CDR3 is 15 residues long. Germline CDR1 is MNHNS and CDR2 is SASEGT. V lost 2 bases, J lost 8 bases, and 2 bases stayed unmatched. This CDR3 is CASSEPGLAGDEQFF. The CDR3 DNA follows: TGTGCCAGCAGTGAACCGGGACTAGCGGGAGATGAGCAGTTCTTC.

The chain recombines TRBV4-1 with TRBJ2-5; 7 bases match TRBD1. Germline CDR1 and CDR2: MGHRA and YSYEKL. The CDR3 length is 16 residues. V shed 0 bases and J 9 bases; nucleotides not matched to a gene: 13. CDR3 sequence: CASSQEPGTAVGAQYF. The CDR3 DNA is TGCGCCAGCAGCCAAGAGCCCGGGACAGCAGTCGGGGCCCAGTACTTC.

In its sample, this clone was seen once. In nucleotides, the CDR3 is TGCGCCAGCAGCCAGCTGGCGGGGACAGGGGGCAGGGAGACCCAGTACTTC. Its translation is CASSQLAGTGGRETQYF. This rearrangement joins TRBV4-1 to TRBJ2-5, with 12 bases fitting TRBD1. CDR1 is MGHRA, CDR2 YSYEKL, per germline. There are 17 residues in the CDR3. V lost 3 bases to trimming and J lost 5 bases; unmatched junction nucleotides: 10.

The chain is built from TRBV11-3 and TRBJ2-3, with D perhaps TRBD1 (6 bases). The ends were cut back, 5 bases at V and 0 bases at J, with 18 bases in the middle. This CDR3 has 17 residues. The germline gives CDR1 SGHNT, CDR2 YENEEA. CDR3 region: CASSEGLQTGSTDTQYF. CDR3 in DNA: TGTGCCAGCAGCGAAGGCCTACAGACAGGTAGCACAGATACGCAGTATTTT.

The chain links TRBV25-1 to TRBJ2-1, with 8 bases fitting TRBD1. The V segment lost 4 bases and the J segment 6 bases; nucleotides outside the gene matches: 8. From germline, CDR1 is MGHDK and CDR2 SYGVNS. The CDR3 has 15 residues. CDR3 sequence (DNA): TGTGCCAGCAGTGCAGCAGGGGGCTTTGGCAATGAGCAGTTCTTC. It yields the protein CASSAAGGFGNEQFF.

This clone occurred once. The rearrangement joins TRBV6-1 to TRBJ1-5; D perhaps matches TRBD1 (5 bases). The V and J ends lost 3 bases and 4 bases respectively, with 25 bases between them. Germline V gene sequence: CDR1 MNHNS, CDR2 SASEGT. This CDR3 comprises 19 residues. As DNA, the CDR3 is TGTGCCAGCAGTGAGGAAAGGGGAATTGGAAATAGTCGAAATCAGCCCCAGCATTTT. Its translation is CASSEERGIGNSRNQPQHF.